This TCR beta chain stems from a study of T cell responses to AZD1222 COVID-19 vaccine. Assay used: immunoSEQ multiplex PCR; TCRdb lists only in-frame clones, some missing. The repertoire has 120,000 or so clones, around 87% of them found once; the top ten carry 2.5% to 3.5%. Overall study results and limits: Spike was spanned by vaccine-associated CD4 TCRs, which were dominant at 160-218 and 743-854. Clonal diversity may have been underestimated in mostly white British donors.

Trimming pared 7 bases from V and 0 bases from J, leaving 9 bases between. The CDR3 consists of 13 residues. CDR1 and CDR2 from the germline V gene are LNHDA and SQIVND (reference sequence). This clone turned up a few times. What it binds is unknown. The chain carries TRBV19 and TRBJ1-2; D perhaps matches TRBD1 (6 bases). This TCR derives from an adult who received the AZD1222 COVID-19 vaccine. Source: peripheral blood, taken 28 days after the second AZD1222 dose. The CDR3 DNA follows: TGTGCCAGTAACAGGGACTCTAACTATGGCTACACCTTC. This codes for CASNRDSNYGYTF.